This entry lists 12 T cell receptor beta chains sequenced from one sample in a study of shared clonotypes between healthy human individuals. Selected positively for CCR7 and CD45RO-negative, naive CD8 cells excluded terminally differentiated effector memory CD45RA+ cells. TCRdb's table, derived via immunoSEQ multiplex PCR, lists solely in-frame clones and lacks some. Among under 2,000,000 clones, about 94% were seen once, and the ten largest hold 1% to 1.5%. The sequencing input was naive CD8+ T cells sorted from blood. Receptors were obtained from a man younger than 35 in good health.

This clone was recorded once. Sequence at one end of the junction differs from germline and may be a read error. The genes are TRBV11-3 and TRBJ2-7; a possible D gene is TRBD1 (5 bases). This CDR3 is built from 13 residues. Germline values: CDR1 SGHNT, CDR2 YENEEA. CDR3 in DNA: TGTGCCAGCAGCCTAGACAGTACCTACGAGCAGTACTTC. Translation: CASSLDSTYEQYF.

CDR3 nucleotides: TGCAGCGCCGACCCCGCCCTTGGAGGGACAGGATACAATGAGCAGTTCTTC. It codes for CSADPALGGTGYNEQFF. The V gene is TRBV29-1, the J gene TRBJ2-1; TRBD1 matches at 8 bases. Unmatched junction bases numbered 18, after V lost 7 bases and J lost 4 bases. Germline CDR1 and CDR2: SQVTM and ANQGSEA. The CDR3 totals 17 residues.

Written as DNA, the CDR3 is TGTGCCAGCACCCCGGGGGAAGGGACTAACACCGGGGAGCTGTTTTTT. Its protein is CASTPGEGTNTGELFF. The V call is TRBV28, the J call TRBJ2-2; possible D gene TRBD2, 6 bases. From germline, CDR1 is MDHEN and CDR2 SYDVKM. Trimming took 7 bases from V and 2 from J, leaving 17 bases between them. CDR3 length equals 16 residues.

V usage is TRBV30 and J usage is TRBJ1-2; the D gene is possibly TRBD1 (5 bases). The CDR3 sequence is 14 residues long. Germline CDR1 reads GTSNPN; CDR2 reads SVGIG (reference sequence). Trimming stripped 6 bases from V and 5 bases from J, with 19 bases between. DNA for the CDR3: TGTGCCTGTCCCAACAGGCCGCCGACTTATGGCTACACCTTC. It encodes CACPNRPPTYGYTF.

The chain recombines TRBV9 with TRBJ2-1; TRBD2 agrees at 8 bases. Germline-derived CDR1 and CDR2 are SGDLS and YYNGEE. This CDR3 has 15 amino acids. V lost 0 bases, J lost 7 bases, and 6 bases stayed unmatched. The CDR3 nucleotides are TGTGCCAGCAGCGTAGGCGGGGGGCCCTTTAATGAGCAGTTCTTC. Translated: CASSVGGGPFNEQFF.

V gene TRBV5-6 combines with J gene TRBJ1-2; D is ambiguous. The CDR3 spans 15 residues. Germline V gene data show CDR1 as SGHDT and CDR2 as YYEEEE. Deletions cut 0 bases from V and 2 bases from J, with 11 bases between. CDR3: CASSLAGSLNYGYTF. CDR3 DNA sequence: TGTGCCAGCAGCTTGGCCGGGTCATTAAACTATGGCTACACCTTC.

V is TRBV25-1 and J is TRBJ1-1; D remains unclear. CDR1 is MGHDK, CDR2 SYGVNS, per germline. With 4 bases removed from V and 1 base from J, the gap between germline ends came to 10 bases. This CDR3 contains 14 residues. CDR3 sequence: CASSGNMGNTEAFF. CDR3 DNA sequence: TGTGCCAGCAGTGGAAACATGGGGAACACTGAAGCTTTCTTT.

V usage is TRBV5-1 and J usage is TRBJ2-1; D gene unclear. With 4 bases removed from V and 0 bases from J, the gap between germline ends came to 11 bases. From germline, CDR1 is SGHRS and CDR2 YFSETQ. The CDR3 extends over 15 amino acids. The CDR3 loop reads CASSPDPDSYNEQFF. As DNA, the CDR3 is TGCGCCAGCAGCCCCGACCCGGACTCCTACAATGAGCAGTTCTTC. Full variable domain (rest looked up from reference TRBV5-1 and TRBJ2-1): KAGVTQTPRYLIKTRGQQVTLSCSPISGHRSVSWYQQTPGQGLQFLFEYFSETQRNKGNFPGRFSGRQFSNSRSEMNVSTLELGDSALYLCASSPDPDSYNEQFFGPGTRLTVL.

J is TRBJ1-2 and V is TRBV25-1; D is undetermined. The CDR3 is 13 amino acids. V shed 8 bases and J shed 0 bases, with 10 bases lying between them. Looked up from germline, CDR1 is MGHDK and CDR2 is SYGVNS. The chain's CDR3 is CASFGPPNYGYTF. In DNA form, the CDR3 reads TGTGCCAGCTTCGGGCCGCCTAACTATGGCTACACCTTC.

This chain links TRBV7-2 with TRBJ2-7; D ambiguous. V lost 4 bases and J lost 2, with 9 bases in between. The CDR3 extends over 13 amino acids. The germline V gene has CDR1 SGHTA and CDR2 FQGNSA. CDR3 protein: CASSSLLTYEQYF. Written as DNA, the CDR3 is TGTGCCAGCAGCTCGTTACTCACCTACGAGCAGTACTTC.

The gene calls are TRBV29-1 and TRBJ2-7, with D maybe TRBD2 (6 bases). V was trimmed by 4 bases and J by 3 bases, leaving 13 bases between them. This CDR3 is built from 13 residues. Germline V CDR1 and CDR2: SQVTM, ANQGSEA. The CDR3 reads CSVVVAGHYEQYF. CDR3 nucleotide sequence: TGCAGCGTTGTTGTGGCGGGGCACTACGAGCAGTACTTC.

The chain uses TRBV7-2 and TRBJ2-3; D perhaps matches TRBD1 (6 bases). The germline V and J ends were trimmed by 7 bases and 1 base, with 12 bases remaining between them. Germline lookup yields CDR1 SGHTA and CDR2 FQGNSA. CDR3 length: 14 amino acids. This CDR3 reads CASTPSGGTDTQYF. As DNA, the CDR3 is TGTGCCAGCACTCCTTCAGGGGGCACAGATACGCAGTATTTT.